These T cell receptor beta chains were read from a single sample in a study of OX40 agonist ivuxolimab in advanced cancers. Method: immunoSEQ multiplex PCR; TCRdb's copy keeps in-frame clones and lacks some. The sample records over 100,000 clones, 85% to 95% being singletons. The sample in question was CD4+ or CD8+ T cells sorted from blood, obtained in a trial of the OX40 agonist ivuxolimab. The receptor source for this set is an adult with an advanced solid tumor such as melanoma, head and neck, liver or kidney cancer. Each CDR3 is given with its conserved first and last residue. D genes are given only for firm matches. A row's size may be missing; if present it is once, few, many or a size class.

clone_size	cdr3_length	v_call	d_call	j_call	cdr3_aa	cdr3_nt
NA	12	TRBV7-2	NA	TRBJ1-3	CASSFTGNTIYF	TGTGCCAGCAGCTTCACGGGAAACACCATATATTTT
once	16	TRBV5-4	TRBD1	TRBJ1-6	CASSLALTGGNSPLHF	TGTGCCAGCAGCTTGGCGTTGACAGGGGGAAATTCACCCCTCCACTTT
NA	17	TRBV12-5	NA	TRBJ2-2	CASALVASGSVTGELFF	TGTGCTAGTGCCCTTGTCGCGAGCGGGTCGGTCACCGGGGAGCTGTTTTTT
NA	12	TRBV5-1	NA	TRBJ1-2	CASSLMSYGYTF	TGCGCCAGCAGCTTGATGAGCTATGGCTACACCTTC
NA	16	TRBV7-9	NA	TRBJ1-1	CASSPPPEEPNTEAFF	TGTGCCAGCAGCCCCCCCCCGGAGGAGCCGAACACTGAAGCTTTCTTT
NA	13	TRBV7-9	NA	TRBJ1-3	CTSSSGPRNTIYF	TGTACCAGCAGCTCAGGACCAAGAAACACCATATATTTT
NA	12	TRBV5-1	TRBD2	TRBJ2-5	CASSLIGGGQYF	TGCGCCAGCAGCTTAATTGGCGGGGGACAGTACTTC
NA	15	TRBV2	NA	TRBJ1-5	CASSEDPSFNQPQHF	TGTGCCAGCAGTGAAGACCCCAGCTTTAATCAGCCCCAGCATTTT
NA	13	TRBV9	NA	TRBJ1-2	CASSGDGVYGYTF	TGTGCCAGCAGCGGGGACGGGGTCTATGGCTACACCTTC
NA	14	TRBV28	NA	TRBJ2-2	CASSRGFNTGELFF	TGTGCCAGCTCCAGGGGCTTCAACACCGGGGAGCTGTTTTTT
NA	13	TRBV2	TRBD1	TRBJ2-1	CASRQGLYNEQFF	TGTGCCAGCAGACAGGGGCTGTACAATGAGCAGTTCTTC
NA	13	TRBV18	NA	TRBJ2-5	CASSPAGTETQYF	TGTGCCAGCTCACCGGCAGGGACGGAGACCCAGTACTTC
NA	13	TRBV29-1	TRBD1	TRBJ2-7	CSGQGQGGGEQYF	TGCAGCGGACAGGGTCAGGGTGGGGGCGAGCAGTACTTC
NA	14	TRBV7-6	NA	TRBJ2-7	CASSLGSSMNEQYF	TGTGCCAGCAGCTTGGGATCTAGCATGAACGAGCAGTACTTC
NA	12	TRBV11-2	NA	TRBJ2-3	CASSLDRDTQYF	TGTGCCAGCAGCTTAGATAGAGATACGCAGTATTTT
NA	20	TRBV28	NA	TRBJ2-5	CASSPLTAGRQTGAQETQYF	TGTGCCAGCAGTCCTCTTACGGCCGGCCGACAGACAGGTGCCCAAGAGACCCAGTACTTC
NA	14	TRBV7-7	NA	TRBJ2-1	CASSPPSRINEQFF	TGTGCCAGCAGCCCCCCGAGTCGGATCAATGAGCAGTTCTTC
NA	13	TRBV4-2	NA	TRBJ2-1	CASSRGLRDEQFF	TGTGCCAGCAGCCGTGGGCTTCGGGATGAGCAGTTCTTC
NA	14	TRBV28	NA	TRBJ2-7	CASSRGGDTYEQYF	TGTGCCAGCAGTAGGGGGGGGGATACATACGAGCAGTACTTC
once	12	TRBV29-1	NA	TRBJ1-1	CSGYRDTTEAFF	TGCAGCGGATACAGGGACACCACTGAAGCTTTCTTT
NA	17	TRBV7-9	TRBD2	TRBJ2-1	CASSLVWSGSSYNEQFF	TGTGCCAGCAGCTTAGTATGGAGCGGGAGCTCCTACAATGAGCAGTTCTTC
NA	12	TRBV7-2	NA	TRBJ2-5	CASSFWVETQYF	TGTGCCAGCAGCTTCTGGGTAGAGACCCAGTACTTC
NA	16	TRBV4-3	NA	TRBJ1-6	CASSQGLGAVNSPLHF	TGCGCCAGCAGCCAAGGTCTGGGAGCAGTTAATTCACCCCTCCACTTT
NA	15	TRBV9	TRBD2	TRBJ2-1	CASSPRLADYNEQFF	TGTGCCAGCAGCCCAAGACTAGCGGACTACAATGAGCAGTTCTTC
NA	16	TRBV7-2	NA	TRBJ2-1	CASSLDRAGTRRQQFF	TGTGCCAGCAGCTTAGATCGGGCCGGTACGCGGAGGCAGCAGTTCTTC
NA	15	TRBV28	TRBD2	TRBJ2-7	CASSLPHGAGGEQYF	TGTGCCAGCAGTTTGCCCCATGGGGCCGGGGGGGAGCAGTACTTC
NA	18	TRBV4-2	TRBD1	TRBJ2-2	CASSRPTGGAGNTGELFF	TGTGCCAGCAGCCGACCGACAGGGGGCGCAGGGAACACCGGGGAGCTGTTTTTT
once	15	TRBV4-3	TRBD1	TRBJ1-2	CASSQRQGERSGYTF	TGCGCCAGCAGCCAACGACAGGGAGAACGGTCTGGCTACACCTTC
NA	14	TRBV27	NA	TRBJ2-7	CASRPRTVYYEQYF	TGTGCCAGCAGACCCAGGACAGTCTACTACGAGCAGTACTTC
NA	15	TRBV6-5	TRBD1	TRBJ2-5	CASREIDRVQETQYF	TGTGCCAGCAGGGAAATAGACAGGGTCCAAGAGACCCAGTACTTC
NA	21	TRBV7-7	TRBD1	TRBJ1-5	CASSLGERAGQGATRGQPQHF	TGTGCCAGCAGCTTAGGAGAAAGGGCGGGACAGGGGGCGACTCGGGGTCAGCCCCAGCATTTT
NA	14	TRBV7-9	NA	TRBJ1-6	CASSLDLYNSPLHF	TGTGCCAGCAGCCTGGACCTCTATAATTCACCCCTCCACTTT
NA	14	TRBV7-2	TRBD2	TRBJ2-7	CASSLVGGSYEQYF	TGTGCCAGCAGCTTAGTGGGGGGGTCCTACGAGCAGTACTTC
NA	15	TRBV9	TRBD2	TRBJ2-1	CASSVDSGGHNEQFF	TGTGCCAGCAGCGTAGATAGCGGGGGACACAATGAGCAGTTCTTC
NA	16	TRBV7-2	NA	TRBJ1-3	CASSLAGPAPGNTIYF	TGTGCCAGCAGCTTAGCGGGGCCAGCGCCTGGAAACACCATATATTTT
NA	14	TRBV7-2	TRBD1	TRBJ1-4	CASSLRTGWEKLFF	TGTGCCAGCAGCTTACGGACAGGGTGGGAAAAACTGTTTTTT
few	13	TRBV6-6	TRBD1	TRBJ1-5	CASSWTGGQPQHF	TGTGCCAGCAGTTGGACAGGTGGTCAGCCCCAGCATTTT
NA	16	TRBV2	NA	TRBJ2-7	CASRDTGFQSSYEQYF	TGTGCCAGCAGAGACACAGGGTTCCAAAGCTCCTACGAGCAGTACTTC
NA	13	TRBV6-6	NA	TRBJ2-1	CASRLGANNEQFF	TGTGCCAGCAGGTTGGGGGCGAATAATGAGCAGTTCTTC
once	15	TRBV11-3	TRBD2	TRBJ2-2	CASSLTSGVTGELFF	TGTGCCAGCAGCCTCACTAGCGGGGTCACCGGGGAGCTGTTTTTT
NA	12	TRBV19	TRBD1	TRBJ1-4	CAATGTNEKLFF	TGTGCGGCGACAGGGACTAATGAAAAACTGTTTTTT
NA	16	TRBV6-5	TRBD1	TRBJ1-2	CASSYGAGGADYGYTF	TGTGCCAGCAGTTACGGTGCAGGGGGCGCGGATTATGGCTACACCTTC